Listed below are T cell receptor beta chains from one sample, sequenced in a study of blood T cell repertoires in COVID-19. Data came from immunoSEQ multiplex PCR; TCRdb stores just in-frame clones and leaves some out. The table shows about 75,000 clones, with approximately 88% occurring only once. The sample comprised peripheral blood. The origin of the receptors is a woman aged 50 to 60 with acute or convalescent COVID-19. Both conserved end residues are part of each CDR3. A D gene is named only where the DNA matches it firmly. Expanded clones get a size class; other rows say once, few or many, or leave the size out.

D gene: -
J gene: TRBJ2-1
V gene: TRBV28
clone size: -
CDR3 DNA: TGTGCCAGCAGTCCCGCAGGGAAGGCCCCGTTCTTC
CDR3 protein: CASSPAGKAPFF

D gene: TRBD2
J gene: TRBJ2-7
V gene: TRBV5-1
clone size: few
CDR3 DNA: TGCGCCAGCAGCTTGGCCGGGGGGGAGAAGTACGAGCAGTACTTC
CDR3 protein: CASSLAGGEKYEQYF

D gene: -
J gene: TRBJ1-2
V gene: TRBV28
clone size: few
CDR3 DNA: TGTGCCAGCAGTTTATTATCGTCCGGGAGGGTCCTGGGTGGCTACACCTTC
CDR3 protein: CASSLLSSGRVLGGYTF

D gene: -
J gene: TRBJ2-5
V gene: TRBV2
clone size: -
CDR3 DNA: TGTGCCAGCAGAGGGGCCGGGGAGACCCAGTACTTC
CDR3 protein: CASRGAGETQYF

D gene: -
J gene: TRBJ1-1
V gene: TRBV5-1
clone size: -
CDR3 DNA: TGCGCCAGCAAAACCGCGACAGGAAACACTGAAGCTTTCTTT
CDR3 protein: CASKTATGNTEAFF

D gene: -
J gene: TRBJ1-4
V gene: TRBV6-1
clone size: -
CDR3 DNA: TGTGCCAGCAGTGAATTTGGGCCCAGTAATGAAAAACTGTTTTTT
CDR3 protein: CASSEFGPSNEKLFF

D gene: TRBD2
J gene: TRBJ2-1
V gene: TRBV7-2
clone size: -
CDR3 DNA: TGTGCCAGCAGCTTAAGGCGGGAGGGATACAATGAGCAGTTCTTC
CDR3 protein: CASSLRREGYNEQFF

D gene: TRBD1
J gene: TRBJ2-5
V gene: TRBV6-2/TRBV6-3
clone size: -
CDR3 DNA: TGTGCCAGCACCCCGACAGGGGAAAAGACCCAGTACTTC
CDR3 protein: CASTPTGEKTQYF

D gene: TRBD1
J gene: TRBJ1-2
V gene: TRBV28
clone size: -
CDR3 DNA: TGTGCCAGCAGTCTCACAGGGGTGGTCTATGGCTACACCTTC
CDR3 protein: CASSLTGVVYGYTF

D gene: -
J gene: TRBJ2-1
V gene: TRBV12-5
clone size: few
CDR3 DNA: TGTGCTAGTGGTACCACAGGGCAGAGCTCCTACAATGAGCAGTTCTTC
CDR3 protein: CASGTTGQSSYNEQFF

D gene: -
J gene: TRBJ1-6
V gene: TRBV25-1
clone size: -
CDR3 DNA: TGTGCCAGCAGTGAATCGCAGTCTGGGGCTTCACCCCTCCACTTT
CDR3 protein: CASSESQSGASPLHF

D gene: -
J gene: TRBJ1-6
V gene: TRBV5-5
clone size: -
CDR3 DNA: TGTGCCAGCAGCCTCCCCCCTACAGGGAGCTCCTATAATTCACCCCTCCACTTT
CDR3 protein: CASSLPPTGSSYNSPLHF

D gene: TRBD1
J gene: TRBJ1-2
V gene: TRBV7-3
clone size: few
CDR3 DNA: TGTGCCAGCAGCGAAGGGACAGGGGGCTATGGCTACACCTTC
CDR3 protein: CASSEGTGGYGYTF

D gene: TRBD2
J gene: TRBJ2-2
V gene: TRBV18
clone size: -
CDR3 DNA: TGTGCCAGCTCACCACCGGGAAGCGGGAGGCCCGGGGAGCTGTTTTTT
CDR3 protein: CASSPPGSGRPGELFF

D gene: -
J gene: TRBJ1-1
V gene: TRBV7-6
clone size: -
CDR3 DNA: TGTGCCAGCAGCCAGTTCCAGGGGTACACTGAAGCTTTCTTT
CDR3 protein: CASSQFQGYTEAFF

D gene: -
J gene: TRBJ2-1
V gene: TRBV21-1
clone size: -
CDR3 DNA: TGTGCCAGCAGCAATTGGGGGGCGGGAGGGCCGAACAATGAGCAGTTCTTC
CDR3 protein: CASSNWGAGGPNNEQFF

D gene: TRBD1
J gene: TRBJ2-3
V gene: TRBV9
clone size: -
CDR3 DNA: TGTGCCAGCAGCTTGGGACAGGCCCTCACAGATACGCAGTATTTT
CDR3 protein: CASSLGQALTDTQYF

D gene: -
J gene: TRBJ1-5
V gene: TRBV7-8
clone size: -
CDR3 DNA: TGTGCCAGCAGCCCAGGTCTCAGCCCCCAGCATTTT
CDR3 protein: CASSPGLSPQHF

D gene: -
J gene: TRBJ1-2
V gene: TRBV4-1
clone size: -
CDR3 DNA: TGCGCCAGCAGCCAAGATTCCGACAGCGCTAACTATGGCTACACCTTC
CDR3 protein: CASSQDSDSANYGYTF

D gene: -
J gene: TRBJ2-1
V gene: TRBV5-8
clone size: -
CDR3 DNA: TGTGCCAGCAGCTTGAATGAGGTAAATGAGCAGTTCTTC
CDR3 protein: CASSLNEVNEQFF

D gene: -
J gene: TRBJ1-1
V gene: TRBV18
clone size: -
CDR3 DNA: TGTGCCAGCTCACAGCCTCCCGGAGGTCTTGAAGCTTTCTTT
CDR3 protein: CASSQPPGGLEAFF

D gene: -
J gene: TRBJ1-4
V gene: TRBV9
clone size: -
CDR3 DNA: TGTGCCAGCAGCGTTGGCAGGGGACATGAAAAACTGTTTTTT
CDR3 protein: CASSVGRGHEKLFF

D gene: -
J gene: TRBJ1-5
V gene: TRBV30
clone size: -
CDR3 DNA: TGTGCCTGGACGATAGGGGCGAATCAGCCCCAGCATTTT
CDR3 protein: CAWTIGANQPQHF

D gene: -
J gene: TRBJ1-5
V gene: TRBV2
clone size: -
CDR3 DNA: TGTGCCAGCAGTGAAGGAGCTGGGGAGAGTCAGCCCCAGCATTTT
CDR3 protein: CASSEGAGESQPQHF

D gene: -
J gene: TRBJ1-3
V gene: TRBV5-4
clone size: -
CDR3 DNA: TGTGCCAGCAGCCGGGGGGACCCTCGGGGAAACACCATATATTTT
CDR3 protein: CASSRGDPRGNTIYF

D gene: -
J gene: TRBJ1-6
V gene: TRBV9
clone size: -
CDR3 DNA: TGTGCCAGCAGCGTAGAGGAGTATTCACCCCTCCACTTT
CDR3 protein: CASSVEEYSPLHF

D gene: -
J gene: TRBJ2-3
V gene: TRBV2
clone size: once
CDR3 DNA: TGTGCCAGCAGTCTACAGGGCACAAGCACAGATACGCAGTATTTT
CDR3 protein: CASSLQGTSTDTQYF

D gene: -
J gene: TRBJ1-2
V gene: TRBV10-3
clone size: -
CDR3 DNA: TGTGCCATCAGTGACGGGAGTCATGGCTACACCTTC
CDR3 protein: CAISDGSHGYTF

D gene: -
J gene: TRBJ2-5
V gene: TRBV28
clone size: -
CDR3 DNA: TGTGCCAGCGGGTCTTACAGGAATTCGGAGACCCAGTACTTC
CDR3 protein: CASGSYRNSETQYF

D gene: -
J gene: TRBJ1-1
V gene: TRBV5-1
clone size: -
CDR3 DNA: TGCGCCAGCAGCTTGGACAGGAACACTGAAGCTTTCTTT
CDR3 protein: CASSLDRNTEAFF

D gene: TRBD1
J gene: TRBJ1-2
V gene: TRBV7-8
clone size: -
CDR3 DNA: TGTGCCAGCAGCTTACTCCAGGGGGTCGGTCTTCGAGGCTACACCTTC
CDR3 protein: CASSLLQGVGLRGYTF

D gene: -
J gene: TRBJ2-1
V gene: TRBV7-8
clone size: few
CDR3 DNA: TGTGCCAGCAGCTTGCTACAGGTAAATGAGCAGTTCTTC
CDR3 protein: CASSLLQVNEQFF

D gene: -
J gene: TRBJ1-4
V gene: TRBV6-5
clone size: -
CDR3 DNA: TGTGCCAGCAGTTCACCGGGAGGGGGAAAAAAACTGTTTTTT
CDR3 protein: CASSSPGGGKKLFF

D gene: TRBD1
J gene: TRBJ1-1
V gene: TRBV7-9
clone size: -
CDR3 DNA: TGTGCCAGCAGCTCCCCTCGGACAGGCGAGTTCATGGACACTGAAGCTTTCTTT
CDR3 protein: CASSSPRTGEFMDTEAFF

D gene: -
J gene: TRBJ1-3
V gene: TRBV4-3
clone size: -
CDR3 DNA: TGCGCCAGCAGCCAAGCCCGCGGGGGGTCTGGAAACACCATATATTTT
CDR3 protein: CASSQARGGSGNTIYF

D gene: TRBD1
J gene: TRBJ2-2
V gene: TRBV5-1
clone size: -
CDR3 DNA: TGCGCCAGCAGTGAACAGGGGAGTAGCGCCGGGGAGCTGTTTTTT
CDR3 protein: CASSEQGSSAGELFF

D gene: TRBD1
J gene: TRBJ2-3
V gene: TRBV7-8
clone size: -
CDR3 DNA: TGTGCCAGCAGCCCTGGGACAGTCCGCACAGATACGCAGTATTTT
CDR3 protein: CASSPGTVRTDTQYF

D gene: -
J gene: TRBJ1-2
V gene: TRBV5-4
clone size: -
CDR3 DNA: TGTGCCAGCAGCTCTTTCGAGGACTATGGCTACACCTTC
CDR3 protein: CASSSFEDYGYTF

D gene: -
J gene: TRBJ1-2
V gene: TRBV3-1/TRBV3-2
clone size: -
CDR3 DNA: TGTGCCAGCAGCCAGAGGGTAGGAGCTAACTATGGCTACACCTTC
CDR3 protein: CASSQRVGANYGYTF

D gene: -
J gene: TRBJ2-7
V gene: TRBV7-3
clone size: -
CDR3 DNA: TGTGCCAGCAGCCCTGGTGGGGGGATGTCGCGCGAGCAGTACTTC
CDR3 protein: CASSPGGGMSREQYF

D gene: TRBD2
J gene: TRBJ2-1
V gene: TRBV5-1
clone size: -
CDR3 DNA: TGCGCCAGCAGCTTCAACTATGGGGGCGGGAGGGCTAATGAGCAGTTCTTC
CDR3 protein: CASSFNYGGGRANEQFF

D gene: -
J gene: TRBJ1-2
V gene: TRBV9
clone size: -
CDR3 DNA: TGTGCCAGCAGCGTAGACCCGAGAGAGCCTAACTATGGCTACACCTTC
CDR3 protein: CASSVDPREPNYGYTF

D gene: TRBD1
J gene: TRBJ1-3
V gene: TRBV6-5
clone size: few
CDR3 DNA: TGTGCCAGCAGCTCCGACAGGGCCGCCGGAAACACCATATATTTT
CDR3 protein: CASSSDRAAGNTIYF

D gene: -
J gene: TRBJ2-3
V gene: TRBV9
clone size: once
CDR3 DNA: TGTGCCAGCAGCGGGAATTCGGGGGATACGCAGTATTTT
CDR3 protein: CASSGNSGDTQYF

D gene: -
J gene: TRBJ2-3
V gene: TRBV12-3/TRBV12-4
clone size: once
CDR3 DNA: TGTGCCAGCAGCCTAGGGGATCCAGATACGCAGTATTTT
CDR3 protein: CASSLGDPDTQYF

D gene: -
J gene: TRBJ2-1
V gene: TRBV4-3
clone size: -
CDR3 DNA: TGCGCCAGCAGCCAAGATTTAGGCGGTGAGCAGTTCTTC
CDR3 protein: CASSQDLGGEQFF

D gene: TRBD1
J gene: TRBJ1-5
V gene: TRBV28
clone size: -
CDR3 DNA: TGTGCCAGCGACAGGGCGTATCAGCCCCAGCATTTT
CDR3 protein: CASDRAYQPQHF

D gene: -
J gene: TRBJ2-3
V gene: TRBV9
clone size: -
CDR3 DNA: TGTGCCAGCAGCGTAGTCACAACAGATACGCAGTATTTT
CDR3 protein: CASSVVTTDTQYF

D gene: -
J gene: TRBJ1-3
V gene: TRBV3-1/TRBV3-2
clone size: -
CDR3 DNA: TGTGCCAGCAGCCAAGATTTAGGAGCCTCTGGAAACACCATATATTTT
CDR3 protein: CASSQDLGASGNTIYF

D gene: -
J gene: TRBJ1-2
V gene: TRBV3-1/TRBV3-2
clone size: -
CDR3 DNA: TGTGCCAGCAGCCCCGGGGGGGGCTATGGCTACACCTTC
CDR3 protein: CASSPGGGYGYTF

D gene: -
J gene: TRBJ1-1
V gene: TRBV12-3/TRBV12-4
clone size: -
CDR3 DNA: TGTGCCAGCAGCTTCCGGAGGGATACTGAAGCTTTCTTT
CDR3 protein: CASSFRRDTEAFF

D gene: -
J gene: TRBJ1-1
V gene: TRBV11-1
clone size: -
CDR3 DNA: TGTGCCAGCAGCTATGGACAGAACACTGAAGCTTTCTTT
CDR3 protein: CASSYGQNTEAFF

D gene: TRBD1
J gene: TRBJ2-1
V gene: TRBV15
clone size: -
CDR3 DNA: TGTGCCACCAGCCGGACAGGAGATGGCTCCTACAATGAGCAGTTCTTC
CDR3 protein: CATSRTGDGSYNEQFF

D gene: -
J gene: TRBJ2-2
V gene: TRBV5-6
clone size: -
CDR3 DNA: TGTGCCAGCAGGATGGGACTCTTGAACACCGGGGAGCTGTTTTTT
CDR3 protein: CASRMGLLNTGELFF